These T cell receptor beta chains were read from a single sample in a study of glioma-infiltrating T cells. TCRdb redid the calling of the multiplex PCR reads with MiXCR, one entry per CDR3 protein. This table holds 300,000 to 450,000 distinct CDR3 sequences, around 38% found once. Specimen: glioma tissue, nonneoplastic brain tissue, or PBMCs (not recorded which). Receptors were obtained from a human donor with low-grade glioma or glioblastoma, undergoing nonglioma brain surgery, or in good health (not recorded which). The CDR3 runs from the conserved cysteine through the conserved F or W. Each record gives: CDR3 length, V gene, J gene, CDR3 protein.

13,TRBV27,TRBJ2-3,CASSSANTDTQYF
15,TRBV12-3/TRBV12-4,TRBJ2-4,CASSLEGCGKNIQYF
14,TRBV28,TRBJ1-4,CASSQQGADEKLFF
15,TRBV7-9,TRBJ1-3,CASSLEGTLGNTIYF
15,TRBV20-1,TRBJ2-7,CSARKGLRSSYEQYF
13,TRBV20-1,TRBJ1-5,CSARETGDQPQHF
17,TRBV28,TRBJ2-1,CASSSVSRLWRDNEQFF
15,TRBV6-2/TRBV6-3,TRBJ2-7,CASSGLGTGAYEQYF
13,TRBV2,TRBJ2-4,CASSASGRDIQYF
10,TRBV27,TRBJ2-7,CASSLNEQYF
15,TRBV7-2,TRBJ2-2,CASSLFGGVTGELFF
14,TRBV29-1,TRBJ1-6,CSVDLDSGNSPLHF
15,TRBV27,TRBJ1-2,CASSPQGGTSPNYTF
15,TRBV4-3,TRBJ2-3,CASKGALGDEDTQYF
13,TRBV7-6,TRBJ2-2,CASSSWARRELFF
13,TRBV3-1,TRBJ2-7,CASSQGGVIKQYF
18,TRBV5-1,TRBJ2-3,CASSLGVSGRAAADTQYF
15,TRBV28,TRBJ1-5,CASSFNLNSNQPQHF
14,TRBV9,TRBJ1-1,CASSVGSMNTEAFF
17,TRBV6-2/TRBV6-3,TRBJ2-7,CASSSRTSGSFSYEQYF
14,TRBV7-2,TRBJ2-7,CASSLQRKTYEQYF
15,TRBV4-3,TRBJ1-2,CASSREGTLEYGYTF